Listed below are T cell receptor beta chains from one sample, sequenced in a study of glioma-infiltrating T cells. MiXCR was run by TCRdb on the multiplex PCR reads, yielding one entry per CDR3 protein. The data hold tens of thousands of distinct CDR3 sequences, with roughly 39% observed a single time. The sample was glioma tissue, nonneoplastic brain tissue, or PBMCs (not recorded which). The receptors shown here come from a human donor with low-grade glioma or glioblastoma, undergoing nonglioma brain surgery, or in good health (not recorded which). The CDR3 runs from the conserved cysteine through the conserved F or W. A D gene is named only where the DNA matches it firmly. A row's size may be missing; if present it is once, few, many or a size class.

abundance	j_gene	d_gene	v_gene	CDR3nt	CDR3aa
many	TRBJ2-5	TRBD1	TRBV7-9	TGTGCCAGCAGCTTAGCCCGACAGGGTTGGGAGACCCAGTACTTC	CASSLARQGWETQYF
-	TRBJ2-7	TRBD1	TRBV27	TGTGCCAGCAGTTTATTTGGGACAGGGGGATCCTACGAGCAGTACTTC	CASSLFGTGGSYEQYF
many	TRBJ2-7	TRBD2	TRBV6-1	TGTGCCAGCAGTTACAGCGGGGAGTCCTACGAGCAGTACTTC	CASSYSGESYEQYF
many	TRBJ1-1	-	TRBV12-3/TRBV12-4	TGTGCCAGCAGTTTGTTACATTATACTGAAGCTTTCTTT	CASSLLHYTEAFF
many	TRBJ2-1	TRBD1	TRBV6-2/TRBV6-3	TGTGCCAGCAGACGGGACAGGTATAATGAGCAGTTCTTC	CASRRDRYNEQFF
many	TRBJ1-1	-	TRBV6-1	TGTGCCAGCAGGACGTTTTCTGGGGGAGGGCTTGGCACTGAAGCTTTCTTT	CASRTFSGGGLGTEAFF
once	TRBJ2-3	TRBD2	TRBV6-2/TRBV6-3	TGTGCCAGCAGCGACAGGCTAGCGGGAGGCCCCGATACGCAGTATTTT	CASSDRLAGGPDTQYF
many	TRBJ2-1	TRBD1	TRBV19	TGTGCCAGTAGTGTCTCCAGGGGGAATGAGCAGTTCTTC	CASSVSRGNEQFF
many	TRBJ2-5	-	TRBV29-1	TGCAGCGTTGTTCGGGACCAAGAGACCCAGTACTTC	CSVVRDQETQYF
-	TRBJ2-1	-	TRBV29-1	TGCAGCGGCCGGCTGGGGAATGAGCAGTTCTTC	CSGRLGNEQFF
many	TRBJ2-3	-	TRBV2	TGTGCCAGCAGCCCCGGGACCAGCACAGATACGCAGTATTTT	CASSPGTSTDTQYF
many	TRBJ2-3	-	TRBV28	TGTGCCAGCAGTTCCCCACAGGGACCCATTTTTAGCACAGATACGCAGTATTTT	CASSSPQGPIFSTDTQYF
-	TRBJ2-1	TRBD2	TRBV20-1	TGCAGTGCTTTCATCTTAGCGGGAGGGCCTGATGAGCAGTTCTTC	CSAFILAGGPDEQFF
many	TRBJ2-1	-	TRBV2	TGTGCCAGCAGTGAAGCGAGGTGGGAGCAGTTCTTC	CASSEARWEQFF
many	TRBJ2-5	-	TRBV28	TGTGCCAGCAGTTTCAGGAGGGCGGGGGAGACCCAGTACTTC	CASSFRRAGETQYF
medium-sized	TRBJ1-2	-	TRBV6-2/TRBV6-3	TGTGCCAGCACCCACTCGGCGGGGTACCACTATGGCTACACCTTC	CASTHSAGYHYGYTF
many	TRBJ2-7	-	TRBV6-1	TGTGCCAGCAGTTCTTCAGGGATCGAGCAGTACTTC	CASSSSGIEQYF
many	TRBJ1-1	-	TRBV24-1	TGTGCCACCAAAGGGGACGGGAAAGATGAAGCTTTCTTT	CATKGDGKDEAFF
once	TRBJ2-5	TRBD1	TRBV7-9	TGTGCCAGCAACTGTGGACAGGGTACGGAGACCCAGTACTTC	CASNCGQGTETQYF
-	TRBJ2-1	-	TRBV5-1	TGCGCCAGCAGCTTTTTGGGTAATGAGCAGTTCTTC	CASSFLGNEQFF
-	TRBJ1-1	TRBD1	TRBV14	TGTGCCAGCAGCCAGATCGGGACAGGGGGGGAGAAGGTCGAAGCTTTCTTT	CASSQIGTGGEKVEAFF
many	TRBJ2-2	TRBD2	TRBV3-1	TGTGCCAGCAGCCAAGATTTTAGCGGGGGCCGGGAGCTGTTTTTT	CASSQDFSGGRELFF
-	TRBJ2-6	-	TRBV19	TGTGCCAGTAGTATAGTAGGAAAGACCTCTGGGGCCAACGTCCTGGCTTTC	CASSIVGKTSGANVLAF
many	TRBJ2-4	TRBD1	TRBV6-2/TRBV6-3	TGTGCCAGCAGTGAGGATGACAGGGGAGTGGACATTCAGTACTTC	CASSEDDRGVDIQYF
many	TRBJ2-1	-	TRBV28	TGTGCCAGCAGTTTCTCCAAATTGAGCTCCTACAATGAGCAGTTCTTC	CASSFSKLSSYNEQFF
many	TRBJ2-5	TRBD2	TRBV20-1	TGCAGTGCTAGTCGAAGTCTCGGGACTACGTACCAAGAGACCCAGTACTTC	CSASRSLGTTYQETQYF
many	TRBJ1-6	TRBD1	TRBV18	TGTGCCACGGGACAGGAGAATAATTCACCCCTCCACTTT	CATGQENNSPLHF
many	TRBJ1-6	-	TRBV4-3	TGCGCCAGCAGCCAAGATTCCTCTTATAATTCACCCCTCCACTTT	CASSQDSSYNSPLHF
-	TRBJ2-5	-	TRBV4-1	TGCGCCAGCAGCCAAGGACTAACGGGAGAGACCCGGTACTTC	CASSQGLTGETRYF
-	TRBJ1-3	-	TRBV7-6	TGTGCCAGCAGCCTATCAGGGTTTGCTGTAATCACCATATATTTT	CASSLSGFAVITIYF
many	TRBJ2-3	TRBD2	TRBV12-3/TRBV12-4	TGTGCCAGCAGTTCCGGGACTAGCGGGGTAGCGCAGTATTTT	CASSSGTSGVAQYF
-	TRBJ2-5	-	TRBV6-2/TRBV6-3	TGTGCCAGCAGTTATTGGAGCAGTGCTCAAGAGACCCGGTACTTC	CASSYWSSAQETRYF
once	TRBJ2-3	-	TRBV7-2	TGTGCCAGCAGCTTAGGGGTCGGGGGCAAAGATACGCAGTATTTT	CASSLGVGGKDTQYF
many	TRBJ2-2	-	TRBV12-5	TGTGCTAGTGGTCCCGGAACTAACACCGGGGAGCTGTTTTTT	CASGPGTNTGELFF
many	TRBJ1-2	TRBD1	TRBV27	TGTGCCAGCAGGCAAGGGACAGGGTATGGCTACACCTTC	CASRQGTGYGYTF
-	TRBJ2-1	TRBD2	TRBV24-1	TGTGCCACCAGCGGAAAGAGCGGGAGAAATGAGCAGTTCTTC	CATSGKSGRNEQFF
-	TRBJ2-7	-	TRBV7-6	TGTGCCAGCAGCTTAGGCGGGCGGTACTATGAGCAGTACTTC	CASSLGGRYYEQYF
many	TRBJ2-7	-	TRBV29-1	TGCAGCGTTGTCGGAGGAGGGTCCTACGAGCAGTACTTC	CSVVGGGSYEQYF
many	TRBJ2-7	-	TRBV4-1	TGCGCCAGCAGCCAAGAAGAGGGGAGCTCCTACGAGCAGTACTTC	CASSQEEGSSYEQYF
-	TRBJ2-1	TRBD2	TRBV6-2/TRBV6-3	TGTGCCAGCAGTTACTCTCGGACTAGCGGGAGGTCTTACAATGAGCAGTTCTTC	CASSYSRTSGRSYNEQFF
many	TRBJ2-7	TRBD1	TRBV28	TGTGCCAGCAGTATAAGACAGGGGGGCTCCTACGAGCAGTACTTC	CASSIRQGGSYEQYF
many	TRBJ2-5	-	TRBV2	TGTGCCAGCAGTGATCTGACAGAACAAGAGACCCAGTACTTC	CASSDLTEQETQYF
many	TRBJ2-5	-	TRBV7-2	TGTGCCAGCAGCGGGGACCGACAAGAGACCCAGTACTTC	CASSGDRQETQYF
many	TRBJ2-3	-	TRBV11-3	TGTGCCAGCAGCTTAGGAATCACATCAACTAGCACAGATACGCAGTATTTT	CASSLGITSTSTDTQYF
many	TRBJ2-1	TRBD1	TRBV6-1	TGTGCCAGCAGTAGCGACAGGGGGGGATCCTACAATGAGCAGTTCTTC	CASSSDRGGSYNEQFF
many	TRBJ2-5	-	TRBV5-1	TGCGCCAGCAGCTTGACCGGTGAGACCCAGTACTTC	CASSLTGETQYF
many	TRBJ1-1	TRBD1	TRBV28	TGTGCCAGCAGTCCTGGACAGGGGGGCTTCTTT	CASSPGQGGFF
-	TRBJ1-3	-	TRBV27	TGTGCCAGCAGTCCGGGGAAGGCGCGGGGAAACACCATATATTTT	CASSPGKARGNTIYF
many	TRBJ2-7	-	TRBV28	TGTGCCTCGTCGGGACACCCCTACGAGCAGTACTTC	CASSGHPYEQYF